Included here is one T cell receptor beta chain sequence, with context. Germline V gene sequence: CDR1 MNHEY, CDR2 SVGAGI. The germline V and J ends were trimmed by 6 bases and 3 bases, with 9 bases remaining between them. This CDR3 is built from 13 residues. This specimen belongs to a study of blood T cell repertoires in COVID-19. Repertoires were generated with immunoSEQ multiplex PCR, while TCRdb's copy carries only in-frame clones and drops some. This table has approximately 200,000 clones, roughly nine tenths appearing once. The chain is built from TRBV6-5 and TRBJ1-5; D unresolved. Specimen: peripheral blood. The receptor comes from a man in his forties or fifties with active or convalescent COVID-19. The CDR3 DNA reads as TGTGCCAGCAGCCGGGAGATCAATCAGCCCCAGCATTTT. Its protein is CASSREINQPQHF.